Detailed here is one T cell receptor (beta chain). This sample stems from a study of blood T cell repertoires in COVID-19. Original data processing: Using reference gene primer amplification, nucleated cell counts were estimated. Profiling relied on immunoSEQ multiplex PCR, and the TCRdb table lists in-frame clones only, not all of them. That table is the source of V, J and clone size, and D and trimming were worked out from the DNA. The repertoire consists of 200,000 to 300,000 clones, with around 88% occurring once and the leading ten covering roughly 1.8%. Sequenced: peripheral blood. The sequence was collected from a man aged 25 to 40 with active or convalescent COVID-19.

In nucleotides, the CDR3 is TGTGCCAGCAGTAAAGGACAGGGGAACACCGGGGAGCTGTTTTTT. This gives the protein CASSKGQGNTGELFF. This chain joins TRBV2 and TRBJ2-2, with 8 bases lining up with TRBD1. V trimming: 5 bases; J trimming: 1 base; junction bases outside the gene matches: 3. CDR1 and CDR2 (germline): SNHLY, FYNNEI. This CDR3 spans 15 amino acids.